This T cell receptor (beta chain) was recorded in a study of CD8 T cells in Susac syndrome. This clonotype was recorded only once. Sequencing targeted TCR beta in blood CD8+ and CD4+ T cells. A quantity of about 0.5 to 1 ug RNA underwent reverse transcription using random hexamers. By means of immunoSEQ multiplex PCR, TCR beta CDR3 spanning 54 Vbeta and 13 Jbeta underwent amplification. TCRdb itself ran the immunoSEQ multiplex PCR reads through MiXCR, one entry per CDR3 protein. This table holds around 140,000 distinct CDR3 sequences, roughly 96% found once. Unmatched junction bases numbered 4, after V lost 6 bases and J lost 10 bases. The CDR3 covers 13 residues. CDR1 is MGHDK and CDR2 is SYGVNS in the germline V gene.

Sequencing input: CD4+ T cells from PBMCs. This chain links TRBV25-1 with TRBJ1-6; 9 nucleotides agree with TRBD1. The sequence came from a human donor with multiple sclerosis. CDR3 nucleotide sequence: TGTGCCAGCAGCCAAACAGGGGGCTCACCCCTCCACTTT. Its translation is CASSQTGGSPLHF. The full variable domain, rest sourced from reference TRBV25-1 and TRBJ1-6, is EADIYQTPRYLVIGTGKKITLECSQTMGHDKMYWYQQDPGMELHLIHYSYGVNSTEKGDLSSESTVSRIRTEHFPLTLESARPSHTSQYLCASSQTGGSPLHFGNGTRLTVT.